Each of the 23 T cell receptor beta chains below was sequenced from the same sample in a study of blood T cell repertoires in COVID-19 (dated by TCRdb to about 2020). Libraries were prepared through the immunoSEQ multiplex PCR assay. The source is immuneACCESS, and TCRdb retained only in-frame sequences with V and J called. Part of the clones is not carried over; for the studies checked, unresolved V genes explain less than half of this, and the remainder is unexplained. This sample holds around 340,000 clones; more than 70% were observed only once. The top ten constitute over 1% of the sample. Material for sequencing was PBMCs or T cells enriched from blood (not recorded which). All receptors come from a woman between 25 and 40 years old who had been exposed to COVID-19.

V usage is TRBV28 and J usage is TRBJ2-5; D possibly corresponds to TRBD1 (6 bases). Trimming took off 3 bases at V and 5 bases at J, with 10 bases between the two ends. Germline V gene sequence: CDR1 MDHEN, CDR2 SYDVKM. The CDR3 spans 13 residues. The CDR3, as DNA: TGTGCCAGCAGTTTTTATAGGGGGGAGACCCAGTACTTC. Translation: CASSFYRGETQYF.

The chain has TRBV7-8 and TRBJ1-2, with D unclear. V was cut by 4 bases and J by 7 bases, with 13 bases left in between. The CDR3 is 13 residues long. Germline V lookup: CDR1 SGHVS, CDR2 FQNEAQ. CDR3 nucleotide sequence: TGTGCCAGCAGCTCCCAGACGGGAGGTGGCTACACCTTC. Protein sequence: CASSSQTGGGYTF.

The chain combines TRBV28 with TRBJ2-7; 7 bases match TRBD2. The CDR3 is 15 residues long. V lost 7 bases and J lost 4; bases outside the gene matches: 13. In germline, CDR1 is MDHEN, CDR2 SYDVKM. The CDR3 loop is CASNSPGLREYEQYF. CDR3 DNA sequence: TGTGCCAGCAATTCCCCGGGACTACGAGAGTACGAGCAGTACTTC. Combining the CDR3 with reference TRBV28 and TRBJ2-7 gives the whole variable domain DVKVTQSSRYLVKRTGEKVFLECVQDMDHENMFWYRQDPGLGLRLIYFSYDVKMKEKGDIPEGYSVSREKKERFSLILESASTNQTSMYLCASNSPGLREYEQYFGPGTRLTVT.

The chain has TRBV28 and TRBJ2-3; 13 bases are shared with TRBD2. Germline trimming cut 8 bases from V and 3 bases from J; bases unmatched to any gene: 14. From germline, CDR1 is MDHEN and CDR2 SYDVKM. This CDR3 comprises 18 residues. The CDR3: CASGGRPGLAGRTDTQYF. In DNA, the CDR3 is TGTGCCAGCGGGGGACGCCCGGGACTAGCGGGAAGAACAGATACGCAGTATTTT.

The chain carries TRBV28 and TRBJ1-6; D remains ambiguous. V was trimmed by 7 bases and J by 6 bases, leaving 19 bases between them. In germline, CDR1 is MDHEN, CDR2 SYDVKM. The CDR3 contains 16 residues. This CDR3 is CASTLAWGEGNSPLHF. The CDR3 DNA is TGTGCCAGCACCTTGGCGTGGGGAGAGGGTAATTCACCCCTCCACTTT.

The chain combines TRBV6-1 with TRBJ2-4; 7 bases fit TRBD1. This CDR3 is 18 amino acids long. The V and J ends lost 2 bases and 0 bases, in that order; junction bases with no gene match: 10. Germline CDR1 reads MNHNS; CDR2 reads SASEGT. DNA of the CDR3: TGTGCCAGCAGTGAATTGACAGGGCACGTTTCAGCCAAAAACATTCAGTACTTC. Amino acid sequence: CASSELTGHVSAKNIQYF.

The rearrangement joins TRBV28 to TRBJ1-2; TRBD1 might be the D (6 bases). The V and J ends lost 5 bases and 4 bases respectively, with 14 bases between them. CDR1 is MDHEN and CDR2 is SYDVKM in the germline V gene. There are 14 residues in the CDR3. For the CDR3, the DNA is TGTGCCAGCAGTGATCAGGGAGGGGGCTATGGCTACACCTTC. Protein sequence: CASSDQGGGYGYTF.

This clone turned up a few times. This sequence joins TRBV11-2 and TRBJ2-7; 7 nucleotides agree with TRBD1. Losses at the gene ends were 6 bases for V and 3 bases for J; bases not matched to a gene: 8. The CDR3 totals 14 residues. Germline CDR1 is SGHAT and CDR2 is FQNNGV. The CDR3 region is CASSETDRFYEQYF. In DNA form, the CDR3 reads TGTGCCAGCAGTGAAACGGACAGGTTCTACGAGCAGTACTTC.

This chain connects TRBV2 to TRBJ1-3; no definite D call. The germline gives CDR1 SNHLY, CDR2 FYNNEI. CDR3 size: 14 residues. Trimming removed 4 bases at V and 0 bases at J, with 7 bases between. The CDR3 DNA follows: TGTGCCAGCAGTGGAGATAGCTCTGGAAACACCATATATTTT. Its translation: CASSGDSSGNTIYF. The variable domain in full, completed from reference TRBV2 and TRBJ1-3, reads EPEVTQTPSHQVTQMGQEVILRCVPISNHLYFYWYRQILGQKVEFLVSFYNNEISEKSEIFDDQFSVERPDGSNFTLKIRSTKLEDSAMYFCASSGDSSGNTIYFGEGSWLTVV.

V gene TRBV28 combines with J gene TRBJ2-3; 15 nucleotides agree with TRBD2. The V gene's germline CDR1 is MDHEN and CDR2 SYDVKM. J was trimmed by 6 bases and V by 2 bases; bases with no gene match: 6. CDR3 length equals 17 residues. The CDR3 sequence: CASSLGTSGGLGDTQYF. DNA for the CDR3: TGTGCCAGCAGTTTAGGGACTAGCGGGGGGCTCGGGGATACGCAGTATTTT.

The chain joins TRBV4-1 to TRBJ2-7, with TRBD2 matching 8 bases. This CDR3 contains 15 residues. Germline CDR1 is MGHRA and CDR2 is YSYEKL. The J segment lost 3 bases and the V segment lost 0 bases, leaving 4 bases of the junction unmatched. DNA of the CDR3: TGCGCCAGCAGCCAAGATACGGGGGGGCTCTACGAGCAGTACTTC. Translated: CASSQDTGGLYEQYF.

This chain links TRBV3-1 (or the pseudogene TRBV3-2) with TRBJ2-7; 9 nucleotides line up with TRBD1. The V gene's germline CDR1 is LGHDT and CDR2 YNNKEL (reference sequence). The CDR3 is 14 residues long. Trimming removed 6 bases from V and 5 bases from J; junction bases left unmatched: 8. CDR3 residues: CASSPPDRGDEQYF. In nucleotides, the CDR3 is TGTGCCAGCAGTCCGCCCGACAGGGGGGACGAGCAGTACTTC.

This clone was seen just once. The rearrangement joins TRBV7-8 to TRBJ2-1; tentative D call: TRBD2 (5 bases). Trimming took off 8 bases at V and 3 bases at J, with 14 bases between the two ends. This CDR3 comprises 14 residues. Looked up from germline, CDR1 is SGHVS and CDR2 is FQNEAQ. Written as DNA, the CDR3 is TGTGCCAGCTCCCCCGGCGCGGGCTACAATGAGCAGTTCTTC. It encodes CASSPGAGYNEQFF.

The chain uses TRBV7-9 and TRBJ2-1, with 12 bases that match TRBD2. The CDR3 loop spans 14 amino acids. The J segment lost 8 bases and the V segment lost 6 bases, leaving 5 bases of the junction unmatched. Looked up from germline, CDR1 is SEHNR and CDR2 is FQNEAQ (reference sequence). The chain's CDR3 is CASRGTSGLDEQFF. The CDR3 DNA is TGTGCCAGCAGAGGGACTAGCGGGTTAGATGAGCAGTTCTTC.

This rearrangement joins TRBV27 to TRBJ1-2, with a possible D match to TRBD1 (5 bases). The CDR3 loop spans 15 amino acids. CDR1 and CDR2 from the germline V gene are MNHEY and SMNVEV (reference sequence). The V gene lost 5 bases and the J gene lost 2 bases, with 15 bases spanning the gap. CDR3 sequence (DNA): TGTGCCAGCAGTGTCGACCCGACAGTAAACTATGGCTACACCTTC. This encodes CASSVDPTVNYGYTF.

This clone has a handful of counts. The genes are TRBV27 and TRBJ1-1; 7 bases map to TRBD1. Germline loops: CDR1 MNHEY, CDR2 SMNVEV (reference sequence). This CDR3 contains 15 residues. Trimming at V came to 2 bases and at J to 3 bases, leaving 6 bases not matched to a gene. CDR3 in DNA: TGTGCCAGCAGTTTAGGTGGACAGGAGTACACTGAAGCTTTCTTT. This translates into CASSLGGQEYTEAFF.

The chain joins TRBV18 to TRBJ1-2; D is perhaps TRBD1 (5 bases). This CDR3 has 13 amino acids. Germline V gene lookup returns CDR1 KGHSH and CDR2 LQKENI. V was shortened by 6 bases and J by 3 bases, with 11 bases between the two germline ends. The CDR3 region has the DNA TGTGCCAGCTCCTCGGGGGTGGACTATGGCTACACCTTC. It specifies CASSSGVDYGYTF. The variable domain in full, completed from reference TRBV18 and TRBJ1-2, reads NAGVMQNPRHLVRRRGQEARLRCSPMKGHSHVYWYRQLPEEGLKFMVYLQKENIIDESGMPKERFSAEFPKEGPSILRIQQVVRGDSAAYFCASSSGVDYGYTFGSGTRLTVV.

In its sample, this clone was seen once. The V gene is TRBV5-6, the J gene TRBJ2-2, with D tentatively TRBD1 (6 bases). Germline loops: CDR1 SGHDT, CDR2 YYEEEE. This CDR3 comprises 15 residues. Trimming shortened V by 6 bases and J by 1 base, and 13 bases separated the two germline ends. CDR3 region: CASMGALLNTGELFF. Here the CDR3 DNA reads TGTGCCAGCATGGGGGCGTTGTTGAACACCGGGGAGCTGTTTTTT. Full variable domain (remainder filled in from reference TRBV5-6 and TRBJ2-2): DAGVTQSPTHLIKTRGQQVTLRCSPKSGHDTVSWYQQALGQGPQFIFQYYEEEERQRGNFPDRFSGHQFPNYSSELNVNALLLGDSALYLCASMGALLNTGELFFGEGSRLTVL.

The gene calls are TRBV18 and TRBJ2-7; TRBD2 matches at 8 bases. V was pared by 6 bases and J by 2 bases, with 9 bases of the junction left unmatched. This CDR3 is 15 amino acids long. CDR1 KGHSH and CDR2 LQKENI come from the germline V gene. CDR3 in DNA: TGTGCCAGCTCGTCCCAACTAGCGGCGGCCTACGAGCAGTACTTC. Protein sequence: CASSSQLAAAYEQYF.

V usage is TRBV27 and J usage is TRBJ1-2; 8 bases match TRBD1. Germline trimming cut 8 bases from V and 7 bases from J; bases unmatched to any gene: 15. This CDR3 comprises 15 residues. Germline assignment: CDR1 MNHEY and CDR2 SMNVEV (reference sequence). The CDR3 loop reads CASRDPGWQGAGYTF. DNA of the CDR3: TGTGCCAGCCGCGACCCTGGGTGGCAGGGGGCTGGCTACACCTTC.

The genes are TRBV11-2 and TRBJ1-2; D gene unclear. The germline CDR1 and CDR2 sequences are SGHAT and FQNNGV. The CDR3 extends over 13 amino acids. V lost 2 bases to trimming and J lost 4 bases, with 8 bases between them. The CDR3 DNA reads as TGTGCCAGCAGCTTATACCCGGTCTATGGCTACACCTTC. Its protein is CASSLYPVYGYTF.

This chain links TRBV2 with TRBJ2-1, with 11 nucleotides matching TRBD1. This CDR3 has 16 amino acids. J lost 5 bases, V lost 8 bases, and 11 bases had no gene match. Germline lookup yields CDR1 SNHLY and CDR2 FYNNEI. In DNA form, the CDR3 reads TGTGCCAGCCTGGGACAGGGGGTTTGGTTAAACAATGAGCAGTTCTTC. It is translated as CASLGQGVWLNNEQFF.

V usage is TRBV5-1 and J usage is TRBJ2-1; D unclear. There are 14 residues in the CDR3. The germline gives CDR1 SGHRS, CDR2 YFSETQ. V lost 0 bases to trimming and J lost 8 bases, with 12 bases between them. CDR3 DNA: TGCGCCAGCAGCTTGGGTTTAGCTAAGCATGAGCAGTTCTTC. Its translation: CASSLGLAKHEQFF.